A single sample gave rise to the 18 T cell receptor beta chains below, sequenced in a study of shared clonotypes between healthy human individuals. Assay: immunoSEQ multiplex PCR; the TCRdb copy retains only in-frame clones and omits some. The sample yields millions of clones, approximately 94% seen once. Sequencing input: naive CD4+ T cells sorted from blood. Stated subset: CD45RA+ positively selected. These receptors all come from a man aged 18 to 29 in good health.

The genes are TRBV9 and TRBJ2-7; TRBD2 aligns across 9 bases. After removal of 5 bases from V and 4 bases from J, the junction contained 13 bases not matched to a gene. The germline CDR1 and CDR2 sequences are SGDLS and YYNGEE. The CDR3 extends over 16 amino acids. Here the CDR3 reads CASSRKASGVEYEQYF. The CDR3 DNA sequence: TGTGCCAGCAGTCGAAAGGCTAGCGGGGTAGAGTACGAGCAGTACTTC.

The chain is built from TRBV30 and TRBJ1-6; perhaps TRBD1 as D (5 bases). Trimming removed 4 bases from V and 8 bases from J, with 12 bases in between. CDR3 size: 13 residues. Looked up from germline, CDR1 is GTSNPN and CDR2 is SVGIG (reference sequence). The CDR3 reads CAWMGGVDSPLHF. The CDR3 region has the DNA TGTGCCTGGATGGGGGGGGTGGATTCACCCCTCCACTTT.

The chain employs TRBV6-5 and TRBJ2-7, with 7 bases matching TRBD1. Germline trimming cut 8 bases from V and 1 base from J; bases unmatched to any gene: 8. The CDR3 loop spans 14 amino acids. Germline CDR1 reads MNHEY; CDR2 reads SVGAGI. The CDR3 protein is CASDDRDSSYEQYF. CDR3 DNA sequence: TGTGCCAGCGATGACAGGGATAGTTCCTACGAGCAGTACTTC.

In the case of this clone: The identical CDR3 is also encoded by other nucleotide sequences in the sample. This chain joins TRBV7-2 and TRBJ2-5; 12 bases agree with TRBD2. The trim removed 5 bases at V and 4 bases at J, leaving 5 bases unmatched. Per germline, CDR1 SGHTA and CDR2 FQGNSA. CDR3 length: 15 amino acids. CDR3 region: CASSTRLAGVETQYF. The CDR3 DNA is TGTGCCAGCAGCACGAGACTAGCGGGAGTAGAGACCCAGTACTTC.

Points on this clone: Additional DNA sequences in this sample encode the identical CDR3. The V gene is TRBV5-1, the J gene TRBJ2-5; 13 bases line up with TRBD2. V dropped 0 bases and J dropped 4; count of bases not matched to a gene: 3. The V gene's germline CDR1 is SGHRS and CDR2 YFSETQ. This CDR3 has 16 amino acids. The CDR3 protein is CASSLAGLAGVETQYF. The CDR3 DNA reads as TGCGCCAGCAGCTTGGCCGGACTAGCGGGAGTAGAGACCCAGTACTTC. Based on the CDR3 plus reference TRBV5-1 and TRBJ2-5, the full variable domain is KAGVTQTPRYLIKTRGQQVTLSCSPISGHRSVSWYQQTPGQGLQFLFEYFSETQRNKGNFPGRFSGRQFSNSRSEMNVSTLELGDSALYLCASSLAGLAGVETQYFGPGTRLLVL.

The chain recombines TRBV14 with TRBJ1-1; unclear D gene. CDR3 length: 14 amino acids. Germline CDR1 reads SGHDN; CDR2 reads FVKESK. Trimming pared 1 base from V and 1 base from J, leaving 7 bases between. The CDR3 sequence is CASSQVGSNTEAFF. CDR3 sequence (DNA): TGTGCCAGCAGCCAAGTTGGGTCGAACACTGAAGCTTTCTTT.

This chain connects TRBV6-5 to TRBJ1-2; D uncertain. The CDR3 is 13 amino acids. CDR1 is MNHEY, CDR2 SVGAGI, per germline. V dropped 0 bases and J dropped 5 bases, with 7 bases sitting between them. For the CDR3, the DNA is TGTGCCAGCAGTTACTCGATGGGGTATGGCTACACCTTC. Protein sequence: CASSYSMGYGYTF.

CDR3 loop: CASSSGKVGDYGYTF. In DNA, the CDR3 is TGTGCCAGCAGTTCGGGAAAGGTCGGCGACTATGGCTACACCTTC. The chain recombines TRBV6-6 with TRBJ1-2; D unresolved. The CDR3 sequence is 15 residues long. Trimming took 4 bases from V and 3 from J, leaving 15 bases between them. Germline V lookup: CDR1 MNHNY, CDR2 SVGAGI (reference sequence).

V and J are TRBV5-1 and TRBJ1-5; 8 bases align to TRBD1. The germline V gene encodes CDR1 SGHRS and CDR2 YFSETQ. This CDR3 is built from 15 residues. The trim removed 0 bases at V and 6 bases at J, leaving 5 bases unmatched. The CDR3 coding sequence is TGCGCCAGCAGCTTGGATCAGGGGGCGGTTCAGCCCCAGCATTTT. It translates to CASSLDQGAVQPQHF.

The chain employs TRBV4-1 and TRBJ2-3; D not resolved. The germline gives CDR1 MGHRA, CDR2 YSYEKL. The CDR3 has 15 residues. The V and J ends lost 1 base and 0 bases respectively, with 8 bases between them. Here the CDR3 DNA reads TGCGCCAGCAGCCAAGGACCAACAAGCACAGATACGCAGTATTTT. Its translation is CASSQGPTSTDTQYF.

The chain couples TRBV6-1 to TRBJ2-1, with TRBD1 as a possible D gene (5 bases). The CDR3 extends over 14 amino acids. Germline CDR1 and CDR2: MNHNS and SASEGT. V lost 0 bases to trimming and J lost 10 bases, with 13 bases between them. CDR3 sequence (DNA): TGTGCCAGCAGTGAAGCGTGGGGCCCTGGGGAGCAGTTCTTC. Residues: CASSEAWGPGEQFF.

V and J are TRBV15 and TRBJ1-2; 9 bases are shared with TRBD1. J gave up 7 bases and V 5 bases, and 5 bases lay outside the gene matches. The germline gives CDR1 LNHNV, CDR2 YYDKDF (reference sequence). This CDR3 has 13 residues. The DNA for the CDR3 is TGTGCCACCAGCCAACAGGGGGCGCGTGGCTACACCTTC. Translated: CATSQQGARGYTF. The full variable domain, its missing parts supplied by reference TRBV15 and TRBJ1-2, is DAMVIQNPRYQVTQFGKPVTLSCSQTLNHNVMYWYQQKSSQAPKLLFHYYDKDFNNEADTPDNFQSRRPNTSFCFLDIRSPGLGDTAMYLCATSQQGARGYTFGSGTRLTVV.

The J gene is TRBJ1-1, the V gene TRBV7-8; D is unresolved. Germline CDR1 SGHVS, CDR2 FQNEAQ. With 3 bases removed from V and 5 bases from J, the gap between germline ends came to 10 bases. The CDR3 length is 13 residues. The CDR3 is CASSLPGMTEAFF. The CDR3 DNA follows: TGTGCCAGCAGCTTGCCGGGGATGACTGAAGCTTTCTTT.

A word on this clone: This same CDR3 is encoded by further DNA sequences in the sample. The chain links TRBV5-1 to TRBJ2-3, with 9 bases lining up with TRBD2. The CDR3 has 14 residues. Germline-derived CDR1 and CDR2 are SGHRS and YFSETQ. Germline trimming cut 8 bases from V and 1 base from J; bases unmatched to any gene: 5. The CDR3: CASQTSGGTDTQYF. CDR3 bases: TGCGCCAGTCAGACTAGCGGAGGCACAGATACGCAGTATTTT.

The gene calls are TRBV4-1 and TRBJ2-1; 10 bases match TRBD2. V lost 6 bases to trimming and J lost 2 bases; unmatched junction nucleotides: 4. Germline CDR1 MGHRA, CDR2 YSYEKL. The CDR3 runs to 15 residues. Here the CDR3 DNA reads TGCGCCAGCAGAGGAAGCGGGGGGGCCTACAATGAGCAGTTCTTC. Encoded protein: CASRGSGGAYNEQFF.

This chain's CDR3 is CASLRGADHTDTQYF. CDR3 coding DNA: TGTGCCAGCCTACGGGGGGCCGACCATACAGATACGCAGTATTTT. V is TRBV5-4 and J is TRBJ2-3, with D maybe TRBD2 (7 bases). The ends were cut back, 7 bases at V and 3 bases at J, with 18 bases in the middle. Germline CDR1 and CDR2: SGHNT and YYREEE (reference sequence). The CDR3 runs to 15 residues.

The gene calls are TRBV18 and TRBJ1-1; D uncertain. Trimming pared 6 bases from V and 5 bases from J, leaving 10 bases between. Germline CDR1 and CDR2: KGHSH and LQKENI. The CDR3 extends over 12 amino acids. The DNA of the CDR3 is TGTGCCAGCTCCCCGGATGGGACTGAAGCTTTCTTT. The encoded protein is CASSPDGTEAFF.

This clone has just one count. This chain joins TRBV10-2 and TRBJ2-3, with 9 bases fitting TRBD1. CDR3 length: 14 amino acids. Germline-derived CDR1 and CDR2 are WSHSY and SAAADI. Germline trimming cut 5 bases from V and 3 bases from J; bases unmatched to any gene: 3. The CDR3 protein is CASSPGTGTDTQYF. CDR3 nucleotide sequence: TGCGCCAGCAGTCCCGGGACAGGGACAGATACGCAGTATTTT.